In this sample, the clone carrying this T cell receptor beta chain turned up many times. Its specificity is not known. Trimming at V came to 0 bases and at J to 3 bases, leaving 7 bases not matched to a gene. This CDR3 has 17 residues. Germline values: CDR1 SGHTA, CDR2 FQGTGA. The data stem from a study of CD8 T cells in ankylosing spondylitis. Whole-study results and caveats: As reported, disease-linked clones showed significant enrichment in matched ankylosing spondylitis synovial fluid.

Each TCR beta library was made by quantitative 5'-RACE that incorporated molecular barcodes. TCRdb re-called the 5' RACE reads with MiXCR, one entry per CDR3 protein. The table records around 88,000 distinct CDR3 sequences, 7.5% to 9% of them present only once. The rearrangement uses TRBV7-3 and TRBJ2-3, with TRBD2 matching 9 bases. This clonotype originated in a male donor with ankylosing spondylitis or in good health (not recorded which). The sequenced sample was blood, either unsorted or a sorted T cell fraction (not recorded which). CDR3 coding DNA: TGTGCCAGCAGCTTAACGCCTAGCGGGGTTGGGACAGATACGCAGTATTTT. Protein sequence: CASSLTPSGVGTDTQYF.